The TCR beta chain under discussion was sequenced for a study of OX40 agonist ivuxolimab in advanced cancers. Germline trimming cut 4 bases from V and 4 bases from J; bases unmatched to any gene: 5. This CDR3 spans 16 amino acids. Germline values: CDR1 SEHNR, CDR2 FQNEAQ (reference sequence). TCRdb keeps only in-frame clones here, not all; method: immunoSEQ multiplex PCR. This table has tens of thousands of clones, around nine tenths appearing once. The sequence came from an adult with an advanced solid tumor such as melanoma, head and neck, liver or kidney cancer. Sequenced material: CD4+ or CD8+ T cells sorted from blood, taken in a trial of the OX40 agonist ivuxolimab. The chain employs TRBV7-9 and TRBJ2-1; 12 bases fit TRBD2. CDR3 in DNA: TGTGCCAGCAGCTCCCCGACTAGCGGGGGTTACAATGAGCAGTTCTTC. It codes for CASSSPTSGGYNEQFF.